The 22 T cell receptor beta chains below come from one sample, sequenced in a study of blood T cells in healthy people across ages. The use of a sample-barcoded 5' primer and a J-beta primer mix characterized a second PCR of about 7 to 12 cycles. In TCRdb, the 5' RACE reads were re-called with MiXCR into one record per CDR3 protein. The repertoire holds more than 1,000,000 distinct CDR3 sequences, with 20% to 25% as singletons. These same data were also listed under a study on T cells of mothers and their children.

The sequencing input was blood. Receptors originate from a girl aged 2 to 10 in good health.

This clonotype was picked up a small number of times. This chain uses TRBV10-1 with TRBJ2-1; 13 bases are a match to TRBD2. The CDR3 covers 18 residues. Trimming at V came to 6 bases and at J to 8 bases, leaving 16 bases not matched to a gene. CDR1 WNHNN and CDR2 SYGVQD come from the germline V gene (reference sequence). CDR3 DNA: TGCGCCAGCAGCTCCGGGACTAGCGGGATCTCACCCGACGATGAGCAGTTCTTC. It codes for CASSSGTSGISPDDEQFF.

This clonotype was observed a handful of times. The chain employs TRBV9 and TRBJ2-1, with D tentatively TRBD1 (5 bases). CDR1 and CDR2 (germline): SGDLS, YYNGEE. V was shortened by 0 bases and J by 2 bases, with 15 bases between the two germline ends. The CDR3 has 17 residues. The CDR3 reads CASSVDASLGPYNEQFF. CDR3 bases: TGTGCCAGCAGCGTAGATGCATCTCTGGGGCCCTACAATGAGCAGTTCTTC.

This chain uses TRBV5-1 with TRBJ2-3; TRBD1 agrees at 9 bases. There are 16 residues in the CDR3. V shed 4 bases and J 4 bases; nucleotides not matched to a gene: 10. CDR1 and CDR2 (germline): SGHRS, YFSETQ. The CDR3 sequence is CASSVDRGLFPDTQYF. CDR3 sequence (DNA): TGCGCCAGCAGCGTGGACAGGGGTTTGTTCCCAGATACGCAGTATTTT. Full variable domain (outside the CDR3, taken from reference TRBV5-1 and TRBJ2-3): KAGVTQTPRYLIKTRGQQVTLSCSPISGHRSVSWYQQTPGQGLQFLFEYFSETQRNKGNFPGRFSGRQFSNSRSEMNVSTLELGDSALYLCASSVDRGLFPDTQYFGPGTRLTVL.

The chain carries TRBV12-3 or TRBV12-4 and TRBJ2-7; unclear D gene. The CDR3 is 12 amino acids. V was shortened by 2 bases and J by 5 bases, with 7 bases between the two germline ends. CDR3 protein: CASSLRRNEQYF. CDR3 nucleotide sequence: TGTGCCAGCAGTTTAAGAAGAAACGAGCAGTACTTC.

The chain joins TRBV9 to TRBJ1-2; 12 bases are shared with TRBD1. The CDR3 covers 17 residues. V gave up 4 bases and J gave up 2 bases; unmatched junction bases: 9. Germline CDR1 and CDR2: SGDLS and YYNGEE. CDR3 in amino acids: CASSPGTGGEKNYGYTF. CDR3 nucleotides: TGTGCCAGCAGCCCAGGGACAGGGGGCGAAAAAAACTATGGCTACACCTTC.

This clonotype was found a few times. The CDR3 sequence: CASTFGALADETQYF. The CDR3 DNA follows: TGTGCCAGCACCTTCGGAGCGCTAGCCGATGAGACCCAGTACTTC. This rearrangement joins TRBV7-8 to TRBJ2-5; perhaps TRBD2 as D (5 bases). There are 15 residues in the CDR3. The germline V and J ends were trimmed by 7 bases and 5 bases, with 20 bases remaining between them. Germline CDR1 SGHVS, CDR2 FQNEAQ.

For the CDR3, the DNA is TGTGCCAGCAGCAGGGACGAGGGAGCAGATACGCAGTATTTT. Residues: CASSRDEGADTQYF. This chain uses TRBV13 with TRBJ2-3; D is perhaps TRBD1 or TRBD2 (5 bases each). Deletions cut 5 bases from V and 4 bases from J, with 13 bases between. Germline V lookup: CDR1 PRHDT, CDR2 FYEKMQ (reference sequence). This CDR3 region has 14 residues. Combining the CDR3 with reference TRBV13 and TRBJ2-3 gives the whole variable domain AAGVIQSPRHLIKEKRETATLKCYPIPRHDTVYWYQQGPGQDPQFLISFYEKMQSDKGSIPDRFSAQQFSDYHSELNMSSLELGDSALYFCASSRDEGADTQYFGPGTRLTVL.

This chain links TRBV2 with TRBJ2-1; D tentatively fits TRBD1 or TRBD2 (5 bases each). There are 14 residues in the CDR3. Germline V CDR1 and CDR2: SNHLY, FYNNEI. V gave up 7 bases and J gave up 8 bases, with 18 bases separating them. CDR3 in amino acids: CASTEGPNSDEQFF. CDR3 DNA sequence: TGTGCCAGCACCGAGGGGCCCAACAGCGATGAGCAGTTCTTC.

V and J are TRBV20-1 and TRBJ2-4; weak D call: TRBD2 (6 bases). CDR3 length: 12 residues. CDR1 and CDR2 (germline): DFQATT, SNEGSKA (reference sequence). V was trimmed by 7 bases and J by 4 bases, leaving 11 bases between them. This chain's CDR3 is CSVSGRKNIQYF. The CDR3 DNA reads TGCAGTGTATCGGGGAGGAAAAACATTCAGTACTTC.

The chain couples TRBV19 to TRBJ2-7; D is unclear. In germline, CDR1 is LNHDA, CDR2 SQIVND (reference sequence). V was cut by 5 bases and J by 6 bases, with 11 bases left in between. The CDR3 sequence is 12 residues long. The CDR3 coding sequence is TGTGCCAGTAGTGACCCCCTTGGCGAGCAGTACTTC. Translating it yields CASSDPLGEQYF.

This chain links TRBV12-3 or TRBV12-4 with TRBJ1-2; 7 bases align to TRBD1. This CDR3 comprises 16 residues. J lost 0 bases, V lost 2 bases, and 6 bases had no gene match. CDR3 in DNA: TGTGCCAGCAGTTTATCGGAGGGACAGTCTAACTATGGCTACACCTTC. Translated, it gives CASSLSEGQSNYGYTF.

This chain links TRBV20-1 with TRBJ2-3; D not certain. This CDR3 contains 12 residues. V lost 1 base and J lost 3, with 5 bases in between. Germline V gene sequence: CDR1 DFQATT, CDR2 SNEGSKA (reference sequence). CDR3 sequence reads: CSARGATDTQYF. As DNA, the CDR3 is TGCAGTGCTAGAGGAGCGACAGATACGCAGTATTTT.

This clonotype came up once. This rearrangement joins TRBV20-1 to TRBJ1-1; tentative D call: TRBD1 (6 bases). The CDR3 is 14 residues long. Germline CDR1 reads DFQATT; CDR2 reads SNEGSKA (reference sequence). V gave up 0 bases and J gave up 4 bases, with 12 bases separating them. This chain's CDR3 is CSARDPGVGTEAFF. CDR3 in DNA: TGCAGTGCTAGAGATCCAGGGGTGGGCACTGAAGCTTTCTTT.

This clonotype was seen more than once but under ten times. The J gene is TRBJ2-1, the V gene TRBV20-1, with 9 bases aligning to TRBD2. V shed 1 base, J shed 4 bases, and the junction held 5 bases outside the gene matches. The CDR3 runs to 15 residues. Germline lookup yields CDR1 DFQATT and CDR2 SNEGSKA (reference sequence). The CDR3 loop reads CSARGAGGWYNEQFF. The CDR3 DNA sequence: TGCAGTGCTAGAGGGGCGGGAGGGTGGTACAATGAGCAGTTCTTC.

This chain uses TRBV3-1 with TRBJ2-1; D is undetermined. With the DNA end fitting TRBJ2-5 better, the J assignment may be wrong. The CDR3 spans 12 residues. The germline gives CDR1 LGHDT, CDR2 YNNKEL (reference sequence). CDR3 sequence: CASSQDPSGQYF. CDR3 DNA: TGTGCCAGCAGCCAAGACCCATCGGGCCAGTACTTC.

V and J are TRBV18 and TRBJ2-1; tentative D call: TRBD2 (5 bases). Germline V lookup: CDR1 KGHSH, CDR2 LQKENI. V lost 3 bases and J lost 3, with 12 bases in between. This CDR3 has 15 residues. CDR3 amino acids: CASSPREGRYNEQFF. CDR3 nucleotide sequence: TGTGCCAGCTCACCCCGAGAGGGCCGCTACAATGAGCAGTTCTTC.

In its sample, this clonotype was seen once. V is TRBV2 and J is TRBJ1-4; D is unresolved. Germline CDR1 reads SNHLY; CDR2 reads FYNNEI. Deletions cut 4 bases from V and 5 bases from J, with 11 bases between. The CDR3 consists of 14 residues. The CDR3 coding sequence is TGTGCCAGCAGTGGACTTTCCCGGAATGAAAAACTGTTTTTT. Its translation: CASSGLSRNEKLFF.

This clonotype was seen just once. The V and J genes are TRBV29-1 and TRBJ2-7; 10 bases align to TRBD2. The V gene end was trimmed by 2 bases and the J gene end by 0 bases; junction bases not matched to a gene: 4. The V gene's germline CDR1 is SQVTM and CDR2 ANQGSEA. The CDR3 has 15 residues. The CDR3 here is CSVERASGGSYEQYF. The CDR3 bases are TGCAGCGTTGAAAGGGCTAGCGGGGGCTCCTACGAGCAGTACTTC.

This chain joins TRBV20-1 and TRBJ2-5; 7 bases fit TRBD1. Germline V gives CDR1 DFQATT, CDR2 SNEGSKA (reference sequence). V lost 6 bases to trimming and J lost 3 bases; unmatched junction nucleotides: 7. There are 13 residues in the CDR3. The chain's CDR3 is CSALTGTEETQYF. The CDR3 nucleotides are TGCAGTGCCCTGACCGGGACAGAAGAGACCCAGTACTTC.

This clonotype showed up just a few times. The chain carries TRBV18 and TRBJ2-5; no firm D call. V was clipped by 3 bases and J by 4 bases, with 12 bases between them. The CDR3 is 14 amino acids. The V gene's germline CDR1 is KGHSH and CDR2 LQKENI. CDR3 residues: CASSPGTLGETQYF. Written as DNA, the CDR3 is TGTGCCAGCTCACCCGGAACCCTTGGAGAGACCCAGTACTTC.

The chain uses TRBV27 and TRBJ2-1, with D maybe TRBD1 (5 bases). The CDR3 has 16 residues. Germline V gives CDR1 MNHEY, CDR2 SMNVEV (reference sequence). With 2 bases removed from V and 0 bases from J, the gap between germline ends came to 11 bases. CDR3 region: CASSLGQGFSYNEQFF. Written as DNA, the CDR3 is TGTGCCAGCAGTTTAGGGCAGGGCTTCTCCTACAATGAGCAGTTCTTC.

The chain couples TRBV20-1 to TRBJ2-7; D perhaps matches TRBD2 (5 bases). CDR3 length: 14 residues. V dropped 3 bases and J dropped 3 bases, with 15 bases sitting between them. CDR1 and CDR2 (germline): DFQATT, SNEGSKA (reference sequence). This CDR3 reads CSASVPGSIYEQYF. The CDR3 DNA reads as TGCAGTGCTAGTGTTCCGGGATCTATCTACGAGCAGTACTTC.